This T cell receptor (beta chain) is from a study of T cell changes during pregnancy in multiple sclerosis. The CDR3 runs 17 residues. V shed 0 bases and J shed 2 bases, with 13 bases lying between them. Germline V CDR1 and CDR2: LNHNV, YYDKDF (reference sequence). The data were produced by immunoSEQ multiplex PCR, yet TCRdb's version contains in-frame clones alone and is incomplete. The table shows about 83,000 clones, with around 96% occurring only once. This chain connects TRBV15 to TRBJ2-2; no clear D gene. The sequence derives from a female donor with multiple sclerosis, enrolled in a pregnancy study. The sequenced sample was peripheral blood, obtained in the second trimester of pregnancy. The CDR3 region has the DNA TGTGCCACCAGCAGAGAATCTAGATGGCCCAACACCGGGGAGCTGTTTTTT. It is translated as CATSRESRWPNTGELFF.